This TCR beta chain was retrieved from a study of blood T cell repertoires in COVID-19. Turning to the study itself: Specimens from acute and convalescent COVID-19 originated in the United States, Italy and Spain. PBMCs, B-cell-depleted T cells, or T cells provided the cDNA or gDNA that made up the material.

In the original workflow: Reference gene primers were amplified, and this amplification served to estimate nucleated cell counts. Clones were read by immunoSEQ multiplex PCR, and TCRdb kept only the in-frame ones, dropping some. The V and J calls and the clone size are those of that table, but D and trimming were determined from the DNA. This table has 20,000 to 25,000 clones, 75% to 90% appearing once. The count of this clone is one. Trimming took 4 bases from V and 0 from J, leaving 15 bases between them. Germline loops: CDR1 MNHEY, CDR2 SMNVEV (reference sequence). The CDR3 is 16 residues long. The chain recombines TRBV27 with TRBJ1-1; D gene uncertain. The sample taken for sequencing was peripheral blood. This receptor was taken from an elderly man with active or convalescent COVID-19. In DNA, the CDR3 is TGTGCCAGCAGTTCGGCGGGCATTTCCATGAACACTGAAGCTTTCTTT. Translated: CASSSAGISMNTEAFF.